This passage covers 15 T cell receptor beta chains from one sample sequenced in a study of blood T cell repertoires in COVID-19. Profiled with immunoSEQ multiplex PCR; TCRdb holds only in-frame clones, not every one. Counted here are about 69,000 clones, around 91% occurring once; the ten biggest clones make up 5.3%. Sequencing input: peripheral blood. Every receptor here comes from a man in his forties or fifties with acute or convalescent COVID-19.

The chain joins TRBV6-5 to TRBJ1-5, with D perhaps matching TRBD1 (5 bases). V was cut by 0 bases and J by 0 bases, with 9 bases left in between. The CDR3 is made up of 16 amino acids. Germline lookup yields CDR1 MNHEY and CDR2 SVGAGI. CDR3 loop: CASSYSTDTSNQPQHF. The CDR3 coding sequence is TGTGCCAGCAGTTACTCGACAGACACTAGCAATCAGCCCCAGCATTTT.

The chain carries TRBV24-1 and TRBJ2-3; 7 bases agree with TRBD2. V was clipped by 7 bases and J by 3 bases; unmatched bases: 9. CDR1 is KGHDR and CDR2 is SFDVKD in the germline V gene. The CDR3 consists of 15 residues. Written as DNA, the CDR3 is TGTGCCACCAGCGGGGGACTATCCTGGACAGATACGCAGTATTTT. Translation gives CATSGGLSWTDTQYF.

The CDR3 region has the DNA TGTGCCAGCAGGTTAGGGGCCGGGGAGCTGTTTTTT. It is translated as CASRLGAGELFF. V is TRBV9 and J is TRBJ2-2; D is possibly TRBD1 (5 bases). The germline CDR1 and CDR2 sequences are SGDLS and YYNGEE. V was clipped by 5 bases and J by 6 bases, with 8 bases between them. The CDR3 spans 12 residues.

CDR3 residues: CASSIMAGGSYEQYF. CDR3 in DNA: TGTGCCAGTAGTATAATGGCGGGAGGGTCCTACGAGCAGTACTTC. V is TRBV19 and J is TRBJ2-7; 9 bases are shared with TRBD2. V lost 2 bases, J lost 1 base, and 3 bases stayed unmatched. From germline, CDR1 is LNHDA and CDR2 SQIVND (reference sequence). The CDR3 totals 15 residues.

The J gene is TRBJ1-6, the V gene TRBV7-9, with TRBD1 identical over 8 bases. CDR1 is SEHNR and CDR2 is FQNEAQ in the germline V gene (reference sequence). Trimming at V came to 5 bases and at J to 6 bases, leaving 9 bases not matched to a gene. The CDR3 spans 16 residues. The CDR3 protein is CASSPDRAPLNSPLHF. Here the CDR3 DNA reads TGTGCCAGCAGCCCGGACAGGGCCCCCCTTAATTCACCCCTCCACTTT.

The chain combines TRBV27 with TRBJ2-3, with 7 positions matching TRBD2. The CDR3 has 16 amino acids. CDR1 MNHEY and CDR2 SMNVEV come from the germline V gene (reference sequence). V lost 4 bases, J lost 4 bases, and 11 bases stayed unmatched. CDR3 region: CASSWDYWASADTQYF. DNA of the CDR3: TGTGCCAGCAGTTGGGACTACTGGGCTTCGGCAGATACGCAGTATTTT.

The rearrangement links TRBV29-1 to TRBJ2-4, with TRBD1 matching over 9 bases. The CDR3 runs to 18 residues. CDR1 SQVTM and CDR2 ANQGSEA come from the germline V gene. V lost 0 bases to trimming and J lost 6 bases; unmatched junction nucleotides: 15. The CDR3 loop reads CSVEDPQNRGLKGNIQYF. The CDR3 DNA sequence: TGCAGCGTTGAAGATCCGCAGAACAGGGGGCTGAAGGGAAACATTCAGTACTTC. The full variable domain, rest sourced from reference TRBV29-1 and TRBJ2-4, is SAVISQKPSRDICQRGTSLTIQCQVDSQVTMMFWYRQQPGQSLTLIATANQGSEATYESGFVIDKFPISRPNLTFSTLTVSNMSPEDSSIYLCSVEDPQNRGLKGNIQYFGAGTRLSVL.

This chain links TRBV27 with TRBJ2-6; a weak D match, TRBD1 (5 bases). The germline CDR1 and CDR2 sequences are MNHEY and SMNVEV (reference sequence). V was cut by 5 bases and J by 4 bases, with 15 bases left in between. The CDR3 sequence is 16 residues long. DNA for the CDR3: TGTGCCAGCAGTCCCGTTCAGGGTTACGGGGCCAACGTCCTGACTTTC. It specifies CASSPVQGYGANVLTF.

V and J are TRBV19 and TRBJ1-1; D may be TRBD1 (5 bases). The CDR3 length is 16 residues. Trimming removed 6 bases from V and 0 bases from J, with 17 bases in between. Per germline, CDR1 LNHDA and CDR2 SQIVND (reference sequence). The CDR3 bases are TGTGCCAGTAGGGAGGGAGGGACGGTCATGAACACTGAAGCTTTCTTT. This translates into CASREGGTVMNTEAFF.

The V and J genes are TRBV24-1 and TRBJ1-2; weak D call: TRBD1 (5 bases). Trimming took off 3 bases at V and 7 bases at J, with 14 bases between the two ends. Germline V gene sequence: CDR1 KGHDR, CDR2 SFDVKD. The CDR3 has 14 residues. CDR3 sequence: CATSDPDILGGYTF. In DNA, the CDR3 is TGTGCCACCAGTGATCCGGACATACTTGGTGGCTACACCTTC.

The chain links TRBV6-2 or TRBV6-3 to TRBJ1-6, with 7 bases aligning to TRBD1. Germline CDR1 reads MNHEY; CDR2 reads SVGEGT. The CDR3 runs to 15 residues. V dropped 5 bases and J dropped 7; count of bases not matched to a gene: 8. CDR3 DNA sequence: TGTGCCAGCAGTAATCGACAGGGCCAGAATTCACCCCTCCACTTT. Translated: CASSNRQGQNSPLHF.

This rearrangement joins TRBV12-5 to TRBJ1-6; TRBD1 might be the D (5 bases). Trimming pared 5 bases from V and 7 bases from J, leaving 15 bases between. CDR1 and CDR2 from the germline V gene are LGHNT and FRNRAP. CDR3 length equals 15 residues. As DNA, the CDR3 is TGTGCTAGTGGTACCGGGGGAGTTTTCAATTCACCCCTCCACTTT. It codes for CASGTGGVFNSPLHF.

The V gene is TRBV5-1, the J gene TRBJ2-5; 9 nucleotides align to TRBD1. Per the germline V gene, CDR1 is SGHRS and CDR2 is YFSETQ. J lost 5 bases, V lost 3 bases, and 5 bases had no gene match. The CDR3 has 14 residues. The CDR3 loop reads CASSSTGGFETQYF. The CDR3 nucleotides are TGCGCCAGCAGCTCCACAGGGGGCTTCGAGACCCAGTACTTC.

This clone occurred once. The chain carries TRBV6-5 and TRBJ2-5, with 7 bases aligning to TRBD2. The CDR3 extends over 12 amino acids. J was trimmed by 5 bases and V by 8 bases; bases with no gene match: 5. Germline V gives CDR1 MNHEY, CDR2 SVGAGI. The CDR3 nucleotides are TGTGCCAGCTCGGGGGGTGGGGAGACCCAGTACTTC. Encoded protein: CASSGGGETQYF.

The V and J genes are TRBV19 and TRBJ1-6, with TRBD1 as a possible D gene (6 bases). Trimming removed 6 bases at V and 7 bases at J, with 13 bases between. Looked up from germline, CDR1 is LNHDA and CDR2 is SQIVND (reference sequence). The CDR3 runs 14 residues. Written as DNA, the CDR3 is TGTGCCAGTAGCCCGTCAGGGGCAAATTCACCCCTCCACTTT. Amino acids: CASSPSGANSPLHF.